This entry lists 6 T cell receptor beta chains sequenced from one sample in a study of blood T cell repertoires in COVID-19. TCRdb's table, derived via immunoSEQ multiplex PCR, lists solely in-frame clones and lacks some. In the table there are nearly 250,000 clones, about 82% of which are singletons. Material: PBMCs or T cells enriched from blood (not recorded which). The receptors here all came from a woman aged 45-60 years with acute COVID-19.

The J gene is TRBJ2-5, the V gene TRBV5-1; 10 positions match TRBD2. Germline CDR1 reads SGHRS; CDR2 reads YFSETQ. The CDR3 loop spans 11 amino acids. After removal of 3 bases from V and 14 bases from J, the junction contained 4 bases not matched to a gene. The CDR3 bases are TGCGCCAGCAGCTCCCTAGCGGGGGAATACTTC. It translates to CASSSLAGEYF.

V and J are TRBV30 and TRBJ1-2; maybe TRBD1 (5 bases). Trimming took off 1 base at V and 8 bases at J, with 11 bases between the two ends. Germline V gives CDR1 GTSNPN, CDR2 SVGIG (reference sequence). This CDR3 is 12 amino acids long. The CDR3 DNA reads TGTGCCTGGAGTGGGGACTCAGGGGGCTACACCTTC. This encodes CAWSGDSGGYTF.

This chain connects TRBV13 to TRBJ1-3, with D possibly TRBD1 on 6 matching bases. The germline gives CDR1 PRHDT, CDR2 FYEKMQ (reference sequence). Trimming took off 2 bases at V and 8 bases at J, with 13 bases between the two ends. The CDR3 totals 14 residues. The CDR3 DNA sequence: TGTGCCAGCAGCTTATGGGGCAGGGGTGACACCATATATTTT. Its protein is CASSLWGRGDTIYF.

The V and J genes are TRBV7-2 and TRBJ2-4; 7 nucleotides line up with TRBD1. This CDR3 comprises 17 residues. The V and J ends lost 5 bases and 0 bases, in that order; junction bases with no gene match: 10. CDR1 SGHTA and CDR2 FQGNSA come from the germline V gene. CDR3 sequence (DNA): TGTGCCAGCAGCGAACGGGACAGCTCCGTAGCCAAAAACATTCAGTACTTC. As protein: CASSERDSSVAKNIQYF.

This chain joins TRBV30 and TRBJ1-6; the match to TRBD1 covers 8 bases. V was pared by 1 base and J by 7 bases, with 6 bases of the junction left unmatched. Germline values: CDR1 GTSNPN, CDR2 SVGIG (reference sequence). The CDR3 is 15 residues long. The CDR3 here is CAWSGAGGWNSPLHF. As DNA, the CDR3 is TGTGCCTGGAGTGGGGCAGGGGGCTGGAATTCACCCCTCCACTTT.

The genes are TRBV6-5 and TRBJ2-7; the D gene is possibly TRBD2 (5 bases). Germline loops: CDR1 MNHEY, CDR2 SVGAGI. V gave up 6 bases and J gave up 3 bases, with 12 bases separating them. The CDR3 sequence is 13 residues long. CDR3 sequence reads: CASRTPGNYEQYF. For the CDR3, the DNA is TGTGCCAGCAGGACCCCGGGGAACTACGAGCAGTACTTC.